The 28 T cell receptor beta chains presented below share a single source sample, sequenced in a study of cytomegalovirus exposure and HLA in healthy donors. The repertoire was sequenced with immunoSEQ multiplex PCR; TCRdb's copy has only in-frame clones and lacks some. This sample has 65,000 to 90,000 clones, with about 90% found just once. Sequenced material: PBMCs. The receptors derive from a woman aged 18-29 years in good health and CMV-seropositive.

The chain combines TRBV7-8 with TRBJ2-1; 7 nucleotides align to TRBD1. CDR1 SGHVS and CDR2 FQNEAQ come from the germline V gene. V lost 5 bases and J lost 3; bases outside the gene matches: 7. The CDR3 totals 15 residues. The CDR3 coding sequence is TGTGCCAGCAGCCGAAGGGACAGATTCTACAATGAGCAGTTCTTC. It translates to CASSRRDRFYNEQFF.

The chain combines TRBV29-1 with TRBJ2-5; D call uncertain. The ends were cut back, 8 bases at V and 4 bases at J, with 11 bases in the middle. Per the germline V gene, CDR1 is SQVTM and CDR2 is ANQGSEA. The CDR3 is 11 residues long. The CDR3: CSLMSGETQYF. For the CDR3, the DNA is TGCAGCCTCATGTCAGGAGAGACCCAGTACTTC.

The V gene is TRBV30, the J gene TRBJ2-1, with TRBD2 identical over 9 bases. The V segment lost 2 bases and the J segment 2 bases; nucleotides outside the gene matches: 13. The CDR3 has 18 residues. Germline V gene lookup returns CDR1 GTSNPN and CDR2 SVGIG (reference sequence). The CDR3 DNA follows: TGTGCCTGGAGTTCCCTAGCGGGAAGAGGGAGGGCCTACAATGAGCAGTTCTTC. This encodes CAWSSLAGRGRAYNEQFF.

This sequence joins TRBV11-3 and TRBJ2-3; 8 nucleotides align to TRBD2. The J segment lost 2 bases and the V segment lost 5 bases, leaving 3 bases of the junction unmatched. The CDR3 has 14 residues. CDR1 and CDR2 (germline): SGHNT, YENEEA. The CDR3 sequence is CASSLSGNTDTQYF. CDR3 DNA: TGTGCCAGCAGCCTTAGCGGGAACACAGATACGCAGTATTTT.

V and J are TRBV5-6 and TRBJ2-7, with 7 bases matching TRBD2. The CDR3 is 16 amino acids. Unmatched junction bases numbered 10, after V lost 4 bases and J lost 0 bases. Germline V CDR1 and CDR2: SGHDT, YYEEEE. The CDR3 region has the DNA TGTGCCAGCAGCGCCAGACGGGAGGTCCTCTCCTACGAGCAGTACTTC. Its translation is CASSARREVLSYEQYF. The whole variable domain, remainder taken from reference TRBV5-6 and TRBJ2-7, is DAGVTQSPTHLIKTRGQQVTLRCSPKSGHDTVSWYQQALGQGPQFIFQYYEEEERQRGNFPDRFSGHQFPNYSSELNVNALLLGDSALYLCASSARREVLSYEQYFGPGTRLTVT.

This clone has only one observation. The J gene is TRBJ2-2, the V gene TRBV12-5, with TRBD1 identical over 9 bases. Trimming at V came to 0 bases and at J to 6 bases, leaving 14 bases not matched to a gene. Per the germline V gene, CDR1 is LGHNT and CDR2 is FRNRAP. This CDR3 has 19 amino acids. CDR3 in amino acids: CASGLVLSRGQGGPGELFF. For the CDR3, the DNA is TGTGCTAGTGGTTTGGTACTTAGTAGGGGACAGGGCGGACCCGGGGAGCTGTTTTTT. The full variable domain, with the rest looked up from reference TRBV12-5 and TRBJ2-2, is DARVTQTPRHKVTEMGQEVTMRCQPILGHNTVFWYRQTMMQGLELLAYFRNRAPLDDSGMPKDRFSAEMPDATLATLKIQPSEPRDSAVYFCASGLVLSRGQGGPGELFFGEGSRLTVL.

The chain employs TRBV15 and TRBJ2-7, with 8 bases lining up with TRBD1. V lost 0 bases to trimming and J lost 6 bases; unmatched junction nucleotides: 7. Germline V CDR1 and CDR2: LNHNV, YYDKDF (reference sequence). The CDR3 is made up of 15 amino acids. The CDR3 region is CATSRDAGGLSEQYF. DNA of the CDR3: TGTGCCACCAGCAGAGATGCAGGGGGCTTAAGCGAGCAGTACTTC. Using reference TRBV15 and TRBJ2-7 for the parts outside the CDR3, the full variable domain is DAMVIQNPRYQVTQFGKPVTLSCSQTLNHNVMYWYQQKSSQAPKLLFHYYDKDFNNEADTPDNFQSRRPNTSFCFLDIRSPGLGDTAMYLCATSRDAGGLSEQYFGPGTRLTVT.

V is TRBV5-4 and J is TRBJ2-3; 7 nucleotides match TRBD1. The CDR3 spans 15 residues. V was clipped by 4 bases and J by 3 bases; unmatched bases: 8. Germline lookup yields CDR1 SGHNT and CDR2 YYREEE (reference sequence). The CDR3 nucleotides read TGTGCCAGCAGCCGACAGGGCATTGGTACAGATACGCAGTATTTT. Protein: CASSRQGIGTDTQYF.

J is TRBJ2-3 and V is TRBV28; 8 bases line up with TRBD2. The V gene end was trimmed by 5 bases and the J gene end by 2 bases; junction bases not matched to a gene: 9. The CDR3 covers 16 residues. Per the germline V gene, CDR1 is MDHEN and CDR2 is SYDVKM. The CDR3 reads CASSLPGGGFTDTQYF. CDR3 nucleotide sequence: TGTGCCAGCAGTCTCCCCGGGGGGGGATTCACAGATACGCAGTATTTT.

V and J are TRBV28 and TRBJ1-1; no definite D call. Germline loops: CDR1 MDHEN, CDR2 SYDVKM. V gave up 5 bases and J gave up 1 base, with 17 bases separating them. The CDR3 spans 16 residues. This CDR3 is CASSPPLRGGNTEAFF. DNA for the CDR3: TGTGCCAGCAGTCCCCCTCTGCGAGGCGGGAACACTGAAGCTTTCTTT.

The J gene is TRBJ2-5, the V gene TRBV9, with D tentatively TRBD2 (5 bases). This CDR3 region has 14 residues. The germline V gene encodes CDR1 SGDLS and CDR2 YYNGEE. With 1 base removed from V and 5 bases from J, the gap between germline ends came to 12 bases. CDR3 in amino acids: CASSVTSFSETQYF. The DNA of the CDR3 is TGTGCCAGCAGCGTAACTAGTTTTTCGGAGACCCAGTACTTC.

V gene TRBV7-2 combines with J gene TRBJ2-7; possibly TRBD1 for D (7 bases). Germline V lookup: CDR1 SGHTA, CDR2 FQGNSA. Trimming removed 5 bases at V and 4 bases at J, with 12 bases between. The CDR3 is made up of 13 amino acids. In DNA form, the CDR3 reads TGTGCCAGCAGCCCCCAGGGGGGATACGAGCAGTACTTC. Encoded protein: CASSPQGGYEQYF. The full variable domain, completed using reference TRBV7-2 and TRBJ2-7, is GAGVSQSPSNKVTEKGKDVELRCDPISGHTALYWYRQSLGQGLEFLIYFQGNSAPDKSGLPSDRFSAERTGGSVSTLTIQRTQQEDSAVYLCASSPQGGYEQYFGPGTRLTVT.

The V call is TRBV4-2, the J call TRBJ1-4, with D perhaps matching TRBD1 (5 bases). The CDR3 consists of 15 residues. Trimming took 4 bases from V and 6 from J, leaving 15 bases between them. Germline V gene lookup returns CDR1 LGHNA and CDR2 YNFKEQ. The CDR3: CASSLPGTFDEKLFF. The CDR3 bases are TGTGCCAGCAGCCTTCCCGGGACTTTCGATGAAAAACTGTTTTTT.

This clone was observed a single time. The chain employs TRBV19 and TRBJ1-5, with a tentative D call TRBD1 (5 bases). The CDR3 length is 13 residues. Per germline, CDR1 LNHDA and CDR2 SQIVND (reference sequence). Trimming left V 5 bases short and J 4 bases short, with 9 bases between. CDR3 region: CASSSRQNQPQHF. The CDR3 DNA follows: TGTGCCAGTAGTTCCAGACAGAATCAGCCCCAGCATTTT.

This chain connects TRBV27 to TRBJ2-1; 12 bases fit TRBD2. There are 16 residues in the CDR3. Germline V gives CDR1 MNHEY, CDR2 SMNVEV (reference sequence). V lost 6 bases, J lost 7 bases, and 10 bases stayed unmatched. The CDR3 DNA is TGTGCCAGCAGACGAAGACTAGCGGGAGCTCTGAATGAGCAGTTCTTC. Its protein is CASRRRLAGALNEQFF.

The chain links TRBV30 to TRBJ2-1; D perhaps matches TRBD1 (5 bases). This CDR3 comprises 13 residues. Trimming shortened V by 1 base and J by 2 bases, and 6 bases separated the two germline ends. Germline loops: CDR1 GTSNPN, CDR2 SVGIG (reference sequence). The DNA for the CDR3 is TGTGCCTGGAGTGGCAGGGCCTACAATGAGCAGTTCTTC. It is translated as CAWSGRAYNEQFF. Combining the CDR3 with reference TRBV30 and TRBJ2-1 gives the whole variable domain SQTIHQWPATLVQPVGSPLSLECTVEGTSNPNLYWYRQAAGRGLQLLFYSVGIGQISSEVPQNLSASRPQDRQFILSSKKLLLSDSGFYLCAWSGRAYNEQFFGPGTRLTVL.

This clone was seen more than once but under ten times. This chain joins TRBV11-3 and TRBJ2-7, with TRBD2 as a possible D gene (6 bases). Between the trimmed V and J ends, which lost 3 bases and 2 bases, there was a span of 17 bases. Germline V gene lookup returns CDR1 SGHNT and CDR2 YENEEA. The CDR3 has 16 residues. The CDR3 DNA sequence: TGTGCCAGCAGCTTTGCGGCCTTAGCGGACACCTACGAGCAGTACTTC. Translated, it gives CASSFAALADTYEQYF.

The V and J genes are TRBV5-1 and TRBJ2-3; TRBD1 is a possible D gene (6 bases). The CDR3 totals 16 residues. V was clipped by 3 bases and J by 2 bases, with 16 bases between them. Per germline, CDR1 SGHRS and CDR2 YFSETQ. Here the CDR3 DNA reads TGCGCCAGCAGCTGGGACACCCAGGGGCACACAGATACGCAGTATTTT. The encoded protein is CASSWDTQGHTDTQYF. Drawing the rest from reference TRBV5-1 and TRBJ2-3, the complete variable domain is KAGVTQTPRYLIKTRGQQVTLSCSPISGHRSVSWYQQTPGQGLQFLFEYFSETQRNKGNFPGRFSGRQFSNSRSEMNVSTLELGDSALYLCASSWDTQGHTDTQYFGPGTRLTVL.

This clone appeared a single time. This chain joins TRBV4-2 and TRBJ2-1; D is undetermined. The length of the CDR3 is 13 residues. V shed 4 bases and J shed 7 bases, with 11 bases lying between them. Germline loops: CDR1 LGHNA, CDR2 YNFKEQ. The CDR3 nucleotides are TGTGCCAGCAGCCTTCAGTCCAGGAATGAGCAGTTCTTC. Protein product: CASSLQSRNEQFF.

This clone is a singleton in its sample. The chain uses TRBV11-3 and TRBJ2-1; possible D gene TRBD2, 5 bases. V shed 3 bases and J shed 1 base, with 16 bases lying between them. This CDR3 region has 17 residues. Germline CDR1 reads SGHNT; CDR2 reads YENEEA. As DNA, the CDR3 is TGTGCCAGCAGCTTTCGAAGCGGCCAAGTTTCCTACAATGAGCAGTTCTTC. It is translated as CASSFRSGQVSYNEQFF.

The rearrangement uses TRBV4-1 and TRBJ1-3; D unclear. CDR3 length: 15 amino acids. Germline V gene data show CDR1 as MGHRA and CDR2 as YSYEKL. Trimming took off 3 bases at V and 0 bases at J, with 9 bases between the two ends. The CDR3 is CASSQRDLSGNTIYF. In DNA form, the CDR3 reads TGCGCCAGCAGCCAGAGGGATCTCTCTGGAAACACCATATATTTT.

The rearrangement joins TRBV27 to TRBJ2-3; possible D gene TRBD2, 5 bases. V lost 0 bases, J lost 2 bases, and 9 bases lay in between. CDR1 and CDR2 (germline): MNHEY, SMNVEV (reference sequence). The CDR3 consists of 15 residues. The CDR3 DNA sequence: TGTGCCAGCAGTTTATCAGCGGACCTCACAGATACGCAGTATTTT. Translated, it gives CASSLSADLTDTQYF.

This chain connects TRBV4-3 to TRBJ2-6; D perhaps matches TRBD2 (5 bases). Trimming left V 3 bases short and J 2 bases short, with 8 bases between. The CDR3 has 15 residues. CDR1 and CDR2 (germline): LGHNA, YSLEER. Here the CDR3 DNA reads TGCGCCAGCAGCCACGGGATCGCTGGGGCCAACGTCCTGACTTTC. Translating it yields CASSHGIAGANVLTF.

This CDR3 is CASALMGGQETQYF. CDR3 in DNA: TGTGCCAGCGCCTTGATGGGGGGTCAAGAGACCCAGTACTTC. The chain has TRBV28 and TRBJ2-5; D might be TRBD2 (6 bases). The CDR3 runs 14 residues. From germline, CDR1 is MDHEN and CDR2 SYDVKM. V was shortened by 8 bases and J by 2 bases, with 15 bases between the two germline ends.

CDR3: CASSEGVGGPGELFF. The CDR3 nucleotides read TGTGCCAGCAGTGAAGGGGTGGGCGGCCCCGGGGAGCTGTTTTTT. The V gene is TRBV6-4, the J gene TRBJ2-2; tentatively, D is TRBD1 (5 bases). This CDR3 spans 15 amino acids. Between the trimmed V and J ends, which lost 3 bases and 6 bases, there was a span of 14 bases. Germline loops: CDR1 MRHNA, CDR2 SNTAGT.

The genes are TRBV28 and TRBJ2-1, with D perhaps TRBD1 (6 bases). The CDR3 is 18 amino acids. Trimming cost V 6 bases and J 0 bases, with 21 bases left between them. The germline V gene encodes CDR1 MDHEN and CDR2 SYDVKM. The CDR3 spells CASRDGGQSRPSYNEQFF. In nucleotides, the CDR3 is TGTGCCAGCAGAGACGGCGGACAGAGCCGACCCTCCTACAATGAGCAGTTCTTC.

The rearrangement uses TRBV28 and TRBJ1-1, with D unresolved. V was pared by 5 bases and J by 4 bases, with 11 bases between. CDR1 MDHEN and CDR2 SYDVKM come from the germline V gene. The CDR3 extends over 13 amino acids. CDR3 sequence: CASSPHSLTEAFF. CDR3 nucleotides: TGTGCCAGCAGTCCCCACAGTCTCACTGAAGCTTTCTTT.

This chain joins TRBV29-1 and TRBJ1-1; maybe TRBD1 (5 bases). Trimming left V 8 bases short and J 3 bases short, with 13 bases between. The CDR3 contains 12 residues. Germline assignment: CDR1 SQVTM and CDR2 ANQGSEA. As DNA, the CDR3 is TGCAGCTTCAGGGAGGGAGACACTGAAGCTTTCTTT. Protein: CSFREGDTEAFF.